One and the same sample provided the 20 T cell receptor beta chains below, sequenced in a study of neoadjuvant anti-PD-1 for oral cavity cancer. The sample's time point: after neoadjuvant nivolumab, at surgical resection. TCRdb's table, derived via immunoSEQ multiplex PCR, lists solely in-frame clones and lacks some. Among 24,000 or so clones, 25% to 30% were seen once, and the ten largest hold about 16%. This specimen was tumor tissue, taken after nivolumab (anti-PD-1) treatment. These receptors were obtained from a person between 35 and 79 years old with oral cavity squamous cell carcinoma.

This clone qualifies as medium-sized. The J gene is TRBJ2-7, the V gene TRBV6-7; D remains ambiguous. Being an ORF, TRBV6-7 has a function that is uncertain. V was cut by 7 bases and J by 4 bases, with 8 bases left in between. The CDR3 length is 11 residues. CDR3: CASNLGYEQYF. CDR3 sequence (DNA): TGTGCCAGCAATCTAGGTTACGAGCAGTACTTC.

This clone was counted a few times. The CDR3 loop is CASSVGTSGGEYNEQFF. In nucleotides, the CDR3 is TGTGCCAGCAGTGTAGGAACTAGCGGGGGGGAATACAATGAGCAGTTCTTC. This chain connects TRBV2 to TRBJ2-1, with 13 bases matching TRBD2. Trimming cost V 4 bases and J 4 bases; bases outside gene matches: 7. This CDR3 has 17 amino acids. Germline CDR1 is SNHLY and CDR2 is FYNNEI.

This clone was counted at least ten times. The chain uses TRBV4-2 and TRBJ1-5; no definite D call. Trimming took off 4 bases at V and 0 bases at J, with 10 bases between the two ends. This CDR3 has 15 residues. From germline, CDR1 is LGHNA and CDR2 YNFKEQ. The CDR3 loop is CASSPHSNSNQPQHF. CDR3 bases: TGTGCCAGCAGCCCCCATTCGAATAGCAATCAGCCCCAGCATTTT.

This clone occurred a few times. The J gene is TRBJ1-2, the V gene TRBV7-2, with D unresolved. The germline V gene encodes CDR1 SGHTA and CDR2 FQGNSA. CDR3 size: 13 residues. V lost 0 bases, J lost 7 bases, and 9 bases lay in between. The CDR3 DNA is TGTGCCAGCAGCTTAGCATTGTTTGGTGGCTACACCTTC. Translated: CASSLALFGGYTF.

This clone was observed a handful of times. The V gene is TRBV2, the J gene TRBJ2-2; 12 bases are shared with TRBD1. The CDR3 loop spans 14 amino acids. CDR1 and CDR2 (germline): SNHLY, FYNNEI. V shed 6 bases and J 7 bases; nucleotides not matched to a gene: 3. The DNA for the CDR3 is TGTGCCAGCAGAGGGACAGGGGGCTTCGGGGAGCTGTTTTTT. The encoded protein is CASRGTGGFGELFF.

There are a few counts of this clone. V usage is TRBV19 and J usage is TRBJ2-1; 11 positions match TRBD2. The CDR3 has 15 residues. V dropped 4 bases and J dropped 7; count of bases not matched to a gene: 6. The germline V gene encodes CDR1 LNHDA and CDR2 SQIVND (reference sequence). Here the CDR3 DNA reads TGTGCCAGTAGTAAACTAGCGGGAGCGCGTAATGAGCAGTTCTTC. It is translated as CASSKLAGARNEQFF.

The CDR3 bases are TGTGCCAGCTCAATATTACAGGGTCCGAACACCGGGGAGCTGTTTTTT. Encoded protein: CASSILQGPNTGELFF. The J gene is TRBJ2-2, the V gene TRBV18, with a tentative D call TRBD1 (6 bases). CDR1 is KGHSH and CDR2 is LQKENI in the germline V gene. This CDR3 has 16 amino acids. The V end was cut by 5 bases, the J end by 0 bases, with 13 bases between.

This clone has more than one count but fewer than ten. This chain joins TRBV5-1 and TRBJ1-2, with a possible D match to TRBD1 (6 bases). The germline V gene encodes CDR1 SGHRS and CDR2 YFSETQ. The CDR3 consists of 14 residues. Trimming removed 1 base at V and 4 bases at J, with 11 bases between. The CDR3 sequence: CASSLSAGAYGYTF. CDR3 sequence (DNA): TGCGCCAGCAGCTTGTCGGCAGGGGCCTATGGCTACACCTTC.

This clone came up a few times. The V call is TRBV27, the J call TRBJ2-7; tentatively, D is TRBD1 or TRBD2 (6 bases each). From germline, CDR1 is MNHEY and CDR2 SMNVEV (reference sequence). The CDR3 spans 13 residues. V dropped 3 bases and J dropped 6 bases, with 12 bases sitting between them. The CDR3 nucleotides read TGTGCCAGCAGTTTTTTTGAGGGGGGCGAGCAGTACTTC. Translation gives CASSFFEGGEQYF.

This clone occurred a few times. The chain couples TRBV25-1 to TRBJ1-2; D is perhaps TRBD1 (5 bases). The CDR3 loop spans 14 amino acids. Deletions cut 2 bases from V and 8 bases from J, with 15 bases between. The V gene's germline CDR1 is MGHDK and CDR2 SYGVNS. The CDR3 nucleotides read TGTGCCAGCAGTGAAGGGGGGGGTACGGGCGGCTACACCTTC. It specifies CASSEGGGTGGYTF.

The V gene is TRBV25-1, the J gene TRBJ1-1; 8 bases are a match to TRBD1. The CDR3 has 15 residues. Trimming cost V 0 bases and J 1 base; bases outside gene matches: 1. Germline V gene sequence: CDR1 MGHDK, CDR2 SYGVNS. CDR3 sequence (DNA): TGTGCCAGCAGTGAATATGGACAGGGGAACACTGAAGCTTTCTTT. Amino acids: CASSEYGQGNTEAFF.

V and J are TRBV5-4 and TRBJ1-1; 7 nucleotides match TRBD1. The CDR3 spans 17 residues. Per germline, CDR1 SGHNT and CDR2 YYREEE (reference sequence). V lost 4 bases, J lost 3 bases, and 15 bases stayed unmatched. CDR3 sequence reads: CASSHGTATKMYTEAFF. DNA of the CDR3: TGTGCCAGCAGCCATGGGACAGCTACTAAAATGTACACTGAAGCTTTCTTT.

This clone has more than one count but fewer than ten. The V call is TRBV4-2, the J call TRBJ1-5, with unresolved D. CDR1 is LGHNA, CDR2 YNFKEQ, per germline. This CDR3 is built from 16 residues. V was clipped by 1 base and J by 2 bases, with 12 bases between them. CDR3 DNA: TGTGCCAGCAGCCAAGGCGCTCAAGGTGGCAATCAGCCCCAGCATTTT. Its protein product is CASSQGAQGGNQPQHF.

The CDR3: CASNQSGHRNYGYTF. The CDR3 DNA is TGTGCCAGCAACCAATCGGGACACCGTAACTATGGCTACACCTTC. V usage is TRBV27 and J usage is TRBJ1-2, with D possibly being TRBD1 (6 bases). The CDR3 has 15 amino acids. In germline, CDR1 is MNHEY, CDR2 SMNVEV (reference sequence). The V gene lost 7 bases and the J gene lost 1 base, with 16 bases spanning the gap.

The chain combines TRBV5-1 with TRBJ2-3; 8 nucleotides line up with TRBD2. There are 16 residues in the CDR3. The V gene's germline CDR1 is SGHRS and CDR2 YFSETQ. V shed 6 bases, J shed 3 bases, and the junction held 12 bases outside the gene matches. The CDR3 bases are TGCGCCAGCACTGAACTAGCGGATGGAGGGACAGATACGCAGTATTTT. As protein: CASTELADGGTDTQYF.

This clone appeared a few times. V usage is TRBV10-3 and J usage is TRBJ1-1, with no clear D. V shed 7 bases and J shed 6 bases, with 18 bases lying between them. CDR3 size: 14 residues. The germline gives CDR1 ENHRY, CDR2 SYGVKD. The CDR3 DNA sequence: TGTGCCATCAAAGGGAGGGAGGTTGGGTCTGAAGCTTTCTTT. Protein product: CAIKGREVGSEAFF.

The rearrangement uses TRBV6-1 and TRBJ2-6; D unresolved. V was clipped by 4 bases and J by 0 bases, with 7 bases between them. The CDR3 runs to 15 residues. Germline V gene sequence: CDR1 MNHNS, CDR2 SASEGT. The CDR3 DNA sequence: TGTGCCAGCAGTGGGACCAGCTCTGGGGCCAACGTCCTGACTTTC. Translated: CASSGTSSGANVLTF.

The chain links TRBV2 to TRBJ2-7; TRBD2 might be the D (5 bases). V lost 8 bases, J lost 6 bases, and 17 bases lay in between. The CDR3 spans 13 residues. Germline-derived CDR1 and CDR2 are SNHLY and FYNNEI. The CDR3 DNA sequence: TGTGCCAGCCGGGTTGTCCTCCGGGGCGAGCAGTACTTC. The encoded protein is CASRVVLRGEQYF.

This clone has just a few counts. The chain links TRBV7-9 to TRBJ2-1; TRBD2 is a possible D gene (5 bases). Germline CDR1 is SEHNR and CDR2 is FQNEAQ (reference sequence). The CDR3 contains 15 residues. Trimming took 3 bases from V and 5 from J, leaving 14 bases between them. The CDR3 region is CASSLTWGVHNEQFF. CDR3 bases: TGTGCCAGCAGCTTGACCTGGGGAGTCCACAATGAGCAGTTCTTC.

This chain joins TRBV7-9 and TRBJ2-7; TRBD1 might be the D (6 bases). The ends were cut back, 4 bases at V and 5 bases at J, with 18 bases in the middle. Germline V CDR1 and CDR2: SEHNR, FQNEAQ (reference sequence). The length of the CDR3 is 15 residues. The CDR3 DNA reads as TGTGCCAGCAGCTCAGGGGAGAGGACTGGGGACGAGCAGTACTTC. This encodes CASSSGERTGDEQYF. The variable domain in full, completed from reference TRBV7-9 and TRBJ2-7, reads DTGVSQNPRHKITKRGQNVTFRCDPISEHNRLYWYRQTLGQGPEFLTYFQNEAQLEKSRLLSDRFSAERPKGSFSTLEIQRTEQGDSAMYLCASSSGERTGDEQYFGPGTRLTVT.